These 13 T cell receptor beta chains share one sample of origin, sequenced in a study of T cell responses to AZD1222 COVID-19 vaccine (dated by TCRdb to about 2021). The time point label here, explained by the study, means: about 28 days (+/-7) after the second vaccine dose. Receptor amplification or capture employed the immunoSEQ multiplex PCR assay. TCRdb holds this immuneACCESS table with in-frame rearrangements only. Some clones are missing; in checked studies, unresolved V genes explain under half, and the rest has no known cause. The sample includes tens of thousands of clones, with roughly nine tenths observed a single time. Clones ranked in the top ten supply approximately 1.3% of the sample. The source was peripheral blood, collected 28 days after the second AZD1222 dose. All receptors derive from an adult who received the AZD1222 COVID-19 vaccine.

The chain employs TRBV6-2 or TRBV6-3 and TRBJ2-1; D assignment may be TRBD1 or TRBD2 (5 bases each). Trimming shortened V by 2 bases and J by 6 bases, and 20 bases separated the two germline ends. This CDR3 comprises 17 residues. CDR1 MNHEY and CDR2 SVGEGT come from the germline V gene. In DNA form, the CDR3 reads TGTGCCAGCAGTTACACCCGGGACCCCCGCCCCGGCAATGAGCAGTTCTTC. This translates into CASSYTRDPRPGNEQFF.

The CDR3 here is CASSSAGLIGTIYF. CDR3 nucleotides: TGTGCCAGCAGCTCCGCCGGTCTGATAGGCACCATATATTTT. The chain combines TRBV5-5 with TRBJ1-3; no definite D call. The CDR3 extends over 14 amino acids. Between the trimmed V and J ends, which lost 3 bases and 9 bases, there was a span of 16 bases. CDR1 and CDR2 from the germline V gene are SGHKS and YYEKEE (reference sequence).

The genes are TRBV3-1 (or the pseudogene TRBV3-2) and TRBJ2-1, with D possibly matching TRBD2 (6 bases). Trimming stripped 0 bases from V and 6 bases from J, with 21 bases between. Germline loops: CDR1 LGHDT, CDR2 YNNKEL (reference sequence). The CDR3 spans 18 residues. In DNA form, the CDR3 reads TGTGCCAGCAGCCAAGAGGGGTTGGGGGGAGGATGGCGCAATGAGCAGTTCTTC. Translation: CASSQEGLGGGWRNEQFF.

The J gene is TRBJ1-2, the V gene TRBV7-9; no reliable D call. The germline V and J ends were trimmed by 6 bases and 7 bases, with 24 bases remaining between them. This CDR3 comprises 16 residues. Per germline, CDR1 SEHNR and CDR2 FQNEAQ (reference sequence). CDR3 nucleotides: TGTGCCAGCAGACGGGAAGTGAGCGGGTTTTTAAGTGGCTACACCTTC. Residues: CASRREVSGFLSGYTF.

The chain links TRBV7-2 to TRBJ1-5; TRBD1 might be the D (6 bases). Germline CDR1 is SGHTA and CDR2 is FQGNSA. This CDR3 has 16 residues. The V end was cut by 3 bases, the J end by 3 bases, with 15 bases between. The CDR3 bases are TGTGCCAGCAGCTTGTCAGGGGCGAATCCCAATCAGCCCCAGCATTTT. It specifies CASSLSGANPNQPQHF.

The chain joins TRBV6-5 to TRBJ1-1; D gene unclear. Germline V gene sequence: CDR1 MNHEY, CDR2 SVGAGI. CDR3 length equals 13 residues. Deletions cut 1 base from V and 1 base from J, with 4 bases between. The CDR3 DNA sequence: TGTGCCAGCAGTTACTACGGGAACACTGAAGCTTTCTTT. Its protein product is CASSYYGNTEAFF.

The rearrangement links TRBV11-1 to TRBJ2-7; TRBD2 agrees at 7 bases. Per the germline V gene, CDR1 is SGHAT and CDR2 is FQDESV (reference sequence). V shed 5 bases and J 4 bases; nucleotides not matched to a gene: 8. The CDR3 loop spans 14 amino acids. CDR3 bases: TGTGCCAGCAGCACCCTGGGGGGGAGATACGAGCAGTACTTC. It translates to CASSTLGGRYEQYF.

CDR3 nucleotide sequence: TGTGCCTCCCCGGGACAGGGAGCCACTGAAGCTTTCTTT. Its translation: CASPGQGATEAFF. This sequence joins TRBV30 and TRBJ1-1; 9 nucleotides align to TRBD1. Trimming took 7 bases from V and 4 from J; bases not matched to a gene: 7. Germline lookup yields CDR1 GTSNPN and CDR2 SVGIG (reference sequence). This CDR3 comprises 13 residues.

The chain couples TRBV3-1 (or the pseudogene TRBV3-2) to TRBJ2-3; D is possibly TRBD1 or TRBD2 (6 bases each). CDR1 and CDR2 from the germline V gene are LGHDT and YNNKEL (reference sequence). With 6 bases removed from V and 6 bases from J, the gap between germline ends came to 16 bases. This CDR3 is 14 amino acids long. The CDR3 coding sequence is TGTGCCAGCAGTCCCGGGGGCGCCGGTGATACGCAGTATTTT. The encoded protein is CASSPGGAGDTQYF.

The table lists this clone with a count of one. CDR3 region: CASSMTGVRGSPLHF. The CDR3 DNA is TGTGCCAGTAGTATGACTGGAGTTCGTGGTTCACCCCTCCACTTT. This rearrangement joins TRBV19 to TRBJ1-6; no reliable D call. V was pared by 3 bases and J by 9 bases, with 15 bases between. The V gene's germline CDR1 is LNHDA and CDR2 SQIVND (reference sequence). There are 15 residues in the CDR3.

This clone was picked up a small number of times. V is TRBV6-5 and J is TRBJ2-7; the match to TRBD1 covers 7 bases. CDR1 and CDR2 from the germline V gene are MNHEY and SVGAGI. The CDR3 spans 14 residues. V trimming: 2 bases; J trimming: 5 bases; junction bases outside the gene matches: 6. The CDR3 region is CASSYGRQGHEQYF. DNA for the CDR3: TGTGCCAGCAGTTACGGGAGACAGGGCCACGAGCAGTACTTC.

This rearrangement joins TRBV2 to TRBJ1-1; D gene unclear. CDR3 length: 13 residues. V was pared by 8 bases and J by 8 bases, with 18 bases between. Looked up from germline, CDR1 is SNHLY and CDR2 is FYNNEI. The CDR3 DNA sequence: TGTGCCAGCTTGGCGCTCGAAAAGGTGGAAGCTTTCTTT. Translated: CASLALEKVEAFF.

The chain combines TRBV19 with TRBJ2-4; possibly TRBD1 or TRBD2 for D (6 bases each). From germline, CDR1 is LNHDA and CDR2 SQIVND (reference sequence). V was cut by 0 bases and J by 1 base, with 13 bases left in between. CDR3 length: 17 residues. The CDR3 sequence is CASSIEGGRAAKNIQYF. For the CDR3, the DNA is TGTGCCAGTAGTATAGAGGGGGGCCGCGCGGCCAAAAACATTCAGTACTTC.